These 9 T cell receptor beta chains were all obtained from the same sample, sequenced in a study of technical replicates of blood from a handful of donors. TCRdb's copy holds only in-frame clones and misses some; the assay was immunoSEQ multiplex PCR. Here the sample spans 70,000 or so clones, 95% to 98% being singletons. Sequenced input: T cells isolated from PBMCs. The receptors come from a human donor in good health.

The chain couples TRBV7-2 to TRBJ1-2; a possible D gene is TRBD1 (5 bases). Trimming took 5 bases from V and 7 from J, leaving 14 bases between them. CDR3 length: 13 amino acids. Germline assignment: CDR1 SGHTA and CDR2 FQGNSA. CDR3 protein: CASSQGHPSGYTF. In nucleotides, the CDR3 is TGTGCCAGCAGCCAAGGACATCCCTCTGGCTACACCTTC.

The rearrangement uses TRBV7-8 and TRBJ2-4, with D possibly being TRBD2 (8 bases). The CDR3 has 16 residues. V shed 1 base and J shed 5 bases, with 15 bases lying between them. Germline CDR1 and CDR2: SGHVS and FQNEAQ. The CDR3 sequence is CASSLVSGGGQNIQYF. Written as DNA, the CDR3 is TGTGCCAGCAGCTTAGTTTCGGGAGGGGGCCAAAACATTCAGTACTTC.

V gene TRBV15 combines with J gene TRBJ1-2; D is unresolved. The germline V and J ends were trimmed by 7 bases and 4 bases, with 10 bases remaining between them. The CDR3 totals 12 residues. CDR1 is LNHNV and CDR2 is YYDKDF in the germline V gene (reference sequence). The CDR3 reads CATITVLYGYTF. CDR3 nucleotide sequence: TGTGCCACCATCACAGTCCTCTATGGCTACACCTTC.

The chain links TRBV10-3 to TRBJ1-2, with D uncertain. The CDR3 is 14 residues long. Germline lookup yields CDR1 ENHRY and CDR2 SYGVKD. Trimming left V 0 bases short and J 4 bases short, with 9 bases between. CDR3 in amino acids: CAISESLVFYGYTF. The CDR3 DNA sequence: TGTGCCATCAGTGAGTCGTTAGTTTTCTATGGCTACACCTTC.

This clone was found once. The chain combines TRBV27 with TRBJ2-7; 8 nucleotides match TRBD1. CDR1 and CDR2 from the germline V gene are MNHEY and SMNVEV (reference sequence). The CDR3 totals 14 residues. The V gene end was trimmed by 4 bases and the J gene end by 5 bases; junction bases not matched to a gene: 7. The CDR3 coding sequence is TGTGCCAGCAGTTGGACAGGGAAATTTAACGAGCAGTACTTC. This encodes CASSWTGKFNEQYF.

As regards this clone: Relative to the germline gene, one junction end is altered; a read error may explain this. The chain combines TRBV19 with TRBJ2-2; perhaps TRBD2 as D (6 bases). Looked up from germline, CDR1 is LNHDA and CDR2 is SQIVND (reference sequence). The CDR3 has 10 amino acids. CDR3 in amino acids: CGDYTGELFF. The CDR3, as DNA: TGCGGGGACTACACCGGGGAGCTGTTTTTT.

This clone was observed a few times. The chain employs TRBV6-1 and TRBJ1-3, with a tentative D call TRBD1 (5 bases). Looked up from germline, CDR1 is MNHNS and CDR2 is SASEGT. V lost 2 bases to trimming and J lost 2 bases, with 10 bases between them. This CDR3 comprises 15 residues. CDR3 sequence reads: CASSEYKGPGNTIYF. The CDR3 nucleotides are TGTGCCAGCAGTGAATATAAGGGGCCTGGAAACACCATATATTTT.

This chain uses TRBV2 with TRBJ2-4; D remains ambiguous. CDR3 length equals 15 residues. The V gene's germline CDR1 is SNHLY and CDR2 FYNNEI. V was cut by 2 bases and J by 0 bases, with 8 bases left in between. The CDR3 sequence: CASSELGPAKNIQYF. The CDR3 coding sequence is TGTGCCAGCAGTGAACTCGGTCCAGCCAAAAACATTCAGTACTTC.

The chain uses TRBV7-9 and TRBJ2-1; TRBD2 might be the D (5 bases). The CDR3 spans 13 residues. Trimming removed 5 bases at V and 4 bases at J, with 9 bases between. The germline V gene encodes CDR1 SEHNR and CDR2 FQNEAQ (reference sequence). The CDR3 protein is CASSLSEYNEQFF. The CDR3 DNA reads TGTGCCAGCAGCCTTAGCGAGTACAATGAGCAGTTCTTC.